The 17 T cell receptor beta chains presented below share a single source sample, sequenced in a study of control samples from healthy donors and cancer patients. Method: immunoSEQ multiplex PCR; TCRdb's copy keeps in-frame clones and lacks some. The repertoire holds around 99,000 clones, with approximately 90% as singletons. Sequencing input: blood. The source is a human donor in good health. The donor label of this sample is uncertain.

The CDR3 nucleotides are TGCGCCAGCAGCCAAGTGAAAGCTAGCGGGGGGACAGATACGCAGTATTTT. Its protein product is CASSQVKASGGTDTQYF. The rearrangement uses TRBV4-3 and TRBJ2-3; 11 bases are a match to TRBD2. Trimming took 1 base from V and 3 from J; bases not matched to a gene: 6. The CDR3 covers 17 residues. Germline V CDR1 and CDR2: LGHNA, YSLEER.

CDR3 coding DNA: TGTGCCAGTAGGGAGACAGGGTTTAACACTGAAGCTTTCTTT. It specifies CASRETGFNTEAFF. This chain uses TRBV19 with TRBJ1-1, with TRBD1 matching over 7 bases. Per the germline V gene, CDR1 is LNHDA and CDR2 is SQIVND (reference sequence). Unmatched junction bases numbered 6, after V lost 6 bases and J lost 2 bases. The CDR3 totals 14 residues.

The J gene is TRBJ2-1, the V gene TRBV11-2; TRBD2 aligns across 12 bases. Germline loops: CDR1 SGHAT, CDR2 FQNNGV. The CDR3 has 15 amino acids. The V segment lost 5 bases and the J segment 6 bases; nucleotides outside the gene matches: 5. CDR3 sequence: CASSPLAGGPNEQFF. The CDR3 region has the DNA TGTGCCAGCAGCCCACTAGCGGGGGGCCCCAATGAGCAGTTCTTC.

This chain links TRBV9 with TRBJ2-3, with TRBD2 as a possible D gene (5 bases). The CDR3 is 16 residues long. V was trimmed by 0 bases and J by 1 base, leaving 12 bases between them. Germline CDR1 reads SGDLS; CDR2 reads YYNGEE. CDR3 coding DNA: TGTGCCAGCAGCGTAGGGTCCGGGGTCGGCACAGATACGCAGTATTTT. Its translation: CASSVGSGVGTDTQYF. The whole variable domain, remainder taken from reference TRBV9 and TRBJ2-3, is DSGVTQTPKHLITATGQRVTLRCSPRSGDLSVYWYQQSLDQGLQFLIQYYNGEERAKGNILERFSAQQFPDLHSELNLSSLELGDSALYFCASSVGSGVGTDTQYFGPGTRLTVL.

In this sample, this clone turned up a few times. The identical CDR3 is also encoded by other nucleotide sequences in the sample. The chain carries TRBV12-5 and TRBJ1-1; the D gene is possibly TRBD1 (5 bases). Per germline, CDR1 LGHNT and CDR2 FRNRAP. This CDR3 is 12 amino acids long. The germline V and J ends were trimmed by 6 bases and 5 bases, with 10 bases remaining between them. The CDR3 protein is CASGLGGTEAFF. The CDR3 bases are TGTGCTAGTGGACTGGGGGGAACTGAAGCTTTCTTT.

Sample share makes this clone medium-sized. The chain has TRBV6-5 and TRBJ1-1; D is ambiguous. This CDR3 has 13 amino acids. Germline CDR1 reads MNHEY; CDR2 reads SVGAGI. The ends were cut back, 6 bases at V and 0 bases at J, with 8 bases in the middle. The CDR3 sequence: CASRRMMNTEAFF. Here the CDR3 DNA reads TGTGCCAGCAGGCGGATGATGAACACTGAAGCTTTCTTT.

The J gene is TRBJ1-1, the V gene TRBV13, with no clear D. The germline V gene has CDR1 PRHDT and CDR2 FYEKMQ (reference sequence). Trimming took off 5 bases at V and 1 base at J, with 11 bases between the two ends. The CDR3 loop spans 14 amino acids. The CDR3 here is CASSNLDGNTEAFF. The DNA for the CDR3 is TGTGCCAGCAGCAATTTGGACGGGAACACTGAAGCTTTCTTT.

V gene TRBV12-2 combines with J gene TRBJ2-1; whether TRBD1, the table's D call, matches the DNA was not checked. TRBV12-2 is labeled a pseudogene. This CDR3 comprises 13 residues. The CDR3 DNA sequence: TGTGCAAGTCGCGAACACAGGGGCCGGGAGCAGTTCTTC. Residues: CASREHRGREQFF.

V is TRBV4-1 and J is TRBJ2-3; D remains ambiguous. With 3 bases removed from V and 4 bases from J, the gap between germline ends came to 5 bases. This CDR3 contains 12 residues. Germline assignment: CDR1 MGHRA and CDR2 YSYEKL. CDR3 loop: CASSHVADTQYF. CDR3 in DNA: TGCGCCAGCAGCCATGTCGCAGATACGCAGTATTTT.

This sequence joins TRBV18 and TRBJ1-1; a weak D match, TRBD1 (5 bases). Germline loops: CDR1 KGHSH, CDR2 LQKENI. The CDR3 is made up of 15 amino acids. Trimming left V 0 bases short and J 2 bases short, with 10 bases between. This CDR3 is CASSPPLGANTEAFF. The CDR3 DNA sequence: TGTGCCAGCTCACCACCTTTAGGGGCTAACACTGAAGCTTTCTTT.

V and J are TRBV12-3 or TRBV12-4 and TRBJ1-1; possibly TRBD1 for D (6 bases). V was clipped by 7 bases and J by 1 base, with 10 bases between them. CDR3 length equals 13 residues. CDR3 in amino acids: CASKLGQNTEAFF. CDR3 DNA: TGTGCCAGCAAACTGGGACAGAACACTGAAGCTTTCTTT.

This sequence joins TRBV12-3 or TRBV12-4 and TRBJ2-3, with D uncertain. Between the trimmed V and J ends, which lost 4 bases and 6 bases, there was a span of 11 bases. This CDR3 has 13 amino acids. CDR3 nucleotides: TGTGCCAGCAGTTCCCCCGGGCGGGATACGCAGTATTTT. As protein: CASSSPGRDTQYF.

CDR3 bases: TGTGCCAGCAGCGTAGACGGGGGCCAAGAGACCCAGTACTTC. This codes for CASSVDGGQETQYF. The chain has TRBV9 and TRBJ2-5; tentatively, D is TRBD2 (6 bases). The germline V gene encodes CDR1 SGDLS and CDR2 YYNGEE. The CDR3 runs 14 residues. Trimming removed 0 bases at V and 1 base at J, with 7 bases between.

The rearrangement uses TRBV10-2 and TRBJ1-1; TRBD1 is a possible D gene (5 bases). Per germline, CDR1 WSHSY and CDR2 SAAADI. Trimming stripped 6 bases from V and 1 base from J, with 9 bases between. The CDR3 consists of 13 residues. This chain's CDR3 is CASRTGGNTEAFF. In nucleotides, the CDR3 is TGCGCCAGCAGGACGGGGGGGAACACTGAAGCTTTCTTT.

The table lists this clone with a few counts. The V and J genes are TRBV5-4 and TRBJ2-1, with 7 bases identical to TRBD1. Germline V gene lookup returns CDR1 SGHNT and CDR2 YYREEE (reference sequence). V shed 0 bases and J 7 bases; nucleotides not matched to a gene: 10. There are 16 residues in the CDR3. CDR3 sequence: CASSLGGQPTGNEQFF. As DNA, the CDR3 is TGTGCCAGCAGCTTGGGGGGACAGCCTACTGGGAATGAGCAGTTCTTC.

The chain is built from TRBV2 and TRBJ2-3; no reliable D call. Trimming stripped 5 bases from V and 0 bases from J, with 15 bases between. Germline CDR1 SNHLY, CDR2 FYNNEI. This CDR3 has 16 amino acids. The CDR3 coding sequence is TGTGCCAGCAGTCCCTCACCGGATCATAGCACAGATACGCAGTATTTT. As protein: CASSPSPDHSTDTQYF.

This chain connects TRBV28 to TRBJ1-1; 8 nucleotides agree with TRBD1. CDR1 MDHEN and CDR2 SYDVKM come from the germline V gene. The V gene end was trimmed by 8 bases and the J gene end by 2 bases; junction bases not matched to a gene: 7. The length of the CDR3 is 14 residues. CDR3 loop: CASGKTGANTEAFF. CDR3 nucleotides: TGTGCCAGCGGCAAGACAGGGGCTAACACTGAAGCTTTCTTT.